The subject of this entry is one TCR beta chain. Generated by immunoSEQ multiplex PCR, the TCRdb table keeps only in-frame clones and is missing some. This sample has around 50,000 clones, with about 83% found just once. The sample comes from a study of OX40 agonist ivuxolimab in advanced cancers. Study background: The group had a mean age of about 64 years, ranged from 23 to 79, and was roughly 80% male.

CDR1 is MNHNS and CDR2 is SASEGT in the germline V gene. CDR3 length: 13 amino acids. The V and J ends lost 6 bases and 3 bases, in that order; junction bases with no gene match: 3. The receptor was isolated from an adult with an advanced solid tumor such as melanoma, head and neck, liver or kidney cancer. Specimen: CD4+ or CD8+ T cells sorted from blood, collected in a trial of the OX40 agonist ivuxolimab. The chain carries TRBV6-1 and TRBJ1-1; 8 bases fit TRBD1. The CDR3 DNA sequence: TGTGCCAGCAGGGGGACAGGAGACACTGAAGCTTTCTTT. Its translation: CASRGTGDTEAFF.